The next 9 T cell receptor beta chains were all read from a single sample in a study of blood T cell repertoires in COVID-19. TCRdb keeps only in-frame clones here, not all; method: immunoSEQ multiplex PCR. The data contain 79,000 or so clones, around nine tenths of them singletons. What was sequenced was peripheral blood. The receptors shown here come from a human donor in a cohort sampled during active COVID-19.

This chain links TRBV2 with TRBJ2-5, with 7 positions matching TRBD1. Germline trimming cut 4 bases from V and 5 bases from J; bases unmatched to any gene: 4. Per the germline V gene, CDR1 is SNHLY and CDR2 is FYNNEI. The CDR3 is 13 residues long. CDR3 amino acids: CASSGQGRETQYF. The CDR3 nucleotides are TGTGCCAGCAGTGGACAGGGTAGGGAGACCCAGTACTTC.

The V call is TRBV5-1, the J call TRBJ2-7, with TRBD1 matching over 9 bases. From germline, CDR1 is SGHRS and CDR2 YFSETQ. J gave up 4 bases and V 0 bases, and 8 bases lay outside the gene matches. This CDR3 comprises 16 residues. The CDR3 here is CASSLAKGQGGYEQYF. In nucleotides, the CDR3 is TGCGCCAGCAGCTTGGCCAAGGGACAGGGTGGGTACGAGCAGTACTTC.

The rearrangement links TRBV5-1 to TRBJ1-1; 7 nucleotides align to TRBD1. Germline V gene lookup returns CDR1 SGHRS and CDR2 YFSETQ. V dropped 5 bases and J dropped 3; count of bases not matched to a gene: 16. This CDR3 is built from 17 residues. The CDR3 coding sequence is TGCGCCAGCAGAGGGGAGGCACCGTACAGGGGAGACACTGAAGCTTTCTTT. It translates to CASRGEAPYRGDTEAFF.

The gene calls are TRBV28 and TRBJ2-7, with 15 bases aligning to TRBD2. The CDR3 totals 16 residues. The junction had 5 bases not matched to a gene; V was cut back by 5 bases and J by 3 bases. Germline V gene lookup returns CDR1 MDHEN and CDR2 SYDVKM. CDR3 sequence reads: CASSAGLAGGIYEQYF. In DNA, the CDR3 is TGTGCCAGCAGTGCCGGACTAGCGGGAGGGATCTACGAGCAGTACTTC. The variable domain in full, with the rest retrieved from reference TRBV28 and TRBJ2-7, is DVKVTQSSRYLVKRTGEKVFLECVQDMDHENMFWYRQDPGLGLRLIYFSYDVKMKEKGDIPEGYSVSREKKERFSLILESASTNQTSMYLCASSAGLAGGIYEQYFGPGTRLTVT.

The gene calls are TRBV12-5 and TRBJ2-7; the match to TRBD1 covers 10 bases. The V segment lost 6 bases and the J segment 3 bases; nucleotides outside the gene matches: 2. This CDR3 comprises 13 residues. Per the germline V gene, CDR1 is LGHNT and CDR2 is FRNRAP. CDR3 loop: CASGWDRGYEQYF. The CDR3 DNA sequence: TGTGCTAGTGGATGGGACAGGGGCTACGAGCAGTACTTC.

This sequence joins TRBV9 and TRBJ2-3, with 8 bases aligning to TRBD2. V shed 0 bases, J shed 5 bases, and the junction held 5 bases outside the gene matches. The CDR3 covers 15 residues. Germline CDR1 reads SGDLS; CDR2 reads YYNGEE. CDR3 DNA sequence: TGTGCCAGCAGCGTAGGTGGGGCGGGAGGAGATACGCAGTATTTT. Protein product: CASSVGGAGGDTQYF.

This clone appeared once. The chain joins TRBV9 to TRBJ2-1; the D gene is possibly TRBD1 (7 bases). There are 17 residues in the CDR3. Trimming removed 3 bases at V and 3 bases at J, with 19 bases between. The germline V gene encodes CDR1 SGDLS and CDR2 YYNGEE. CDR3 in DNA: TGTGCCAGCAGCGCGACTGGAGCAGGGGGACTCTACAATGAGCAGTTCTTC. Translation gives CASSATGAGGLYNEQFF.

The J gene is TRBJ2-1, the V gene TRBV21-1; the D call TRBD1 from the table was never checked on the DNA. TRBV21-1 is deemed a pseudogene. This CDR3 is built from 15 residues. CDR3 sequence (DNA): TGTGCCAGCAGCATCGGGACAGGCGTTAAGAATGAGCAGTTCTTC. It encodes CASSIGTGVKNEQFF.

The rearrangement uses TRBV5-1 and TRBJ1-4, with 8 bases lining up with TRBD1. The CDR3 is 14 residues long. V shed 4 bases, J shed 7 bases, and the junction held 6 bases outside the gene matches. The germline V gene encodes CDR1 SGHRS and CDR2 YFSETQ. The CDR3 DNA reads as TGCGCCAGCAGCGCTGGGACAGGCGGTGAAAAACTGTTTTTT. It specifies CASSAGTGGEKLFF.